This entry lists 25 T cell receptor beta chains sequenced from one sample in a study of shared clonotypes between healthy human individuals. The table came from immunoSEQ multiplex PCR; TCRdb's copy has only in-frame clones and leaves some out. This sample has approximately 2,000,000 clones, with around 92% found just once. Sequenced input: naive CD4+ T cells from PBMCs. Documented subset: CD45RA+ positively selected. The receptors shown here come from a man younger than 30 in good health. Some clones in this sample may be carry-over from other donors' samples.

This chain links TRBV7-7 with TRBJ2-5, with 7 bases fitting TRBD1. The CDR3 runs 14 residues. Looked up from germline, CDR1 is SSHAT and CDR2 is FNYEAQ (reference sequence). The J segment lost 2 bases and the V segment lost 1 base, leaving 1 base of the junction unmatched. CDR3 amino acids: CASSLGDSQETQYF. Written as DNA, the CDR3 is TGTGCCAGCAGCTTAGGGGACAGTCAAGAGACCCAGTACTTC.

The chain uses TRBV2 and TRBJ2-7; D possibly matches TRBD1 or TRBD2 (5 bases each). V was clipped by 6 bases and J by 0 bases, with 12 bases between them. The CDR3 runs to 14 residues. The germline V gene has CDR1 SNHLY and CDR2 FYNNEI. CDR3 nucleotide sequence: TGTGCCAGCAGGTTGGGGGTGAGCTCCTACGAGCAGTACTTC. This gives the protein CASRLGVSSYEQYF.

This CDR3 reads CASSSAGTGPSYEQYF. The CDR3 DNA reads as TGTGCCAGCAGCTCGGCCGGGACAGGGCCTTCCTACGAGCAGTACTTC. The chain joins TRBV5-4 to TRBJ2-7; 9 bases fit TRBD1. The germline CDR1 and CDR2 sequences are SGHNT and YYREEE (reference sequence). V trimming: 3 bases; J trimming: 1 base; junction bases outside the gene matches: 8. The CDR3 runs 16 residues.

The sample holds one count of this clone. The chain's CDR3 is CASSEGRDQIATDHNEQFF. As DNA, the CDR3 is TGTGCCAGCAGTGAAGGGCGGGACCAAATAGCGACGGACCACAATGAGCAGTTCTTC. The chain combines TRBV6-1 with TRBJ2-1; possible D gene TRBD2, 6 bases. Per germline, CDR1 MNHNS and CDR2 SASEGT. The CDR3 length is 19 residues. The germline V and J ends were trimmed by 1 base and 5 bases, with 24 bases remaining between them.

The chain carries TRBV5-1 and TRBJ1-6; D might be TRBD1 (5 bases). The CDR3 has 14 residues. Deletions cut 7 bases from V and 10 bases from J, with 18 bases between. Germline V lookup: CDR1 SGHRS, CDR2 YFSETQ. In nucleotides, the CDR3 is TGCGCCAGCGGGCAGGGCACCCGGGGGTCACCCCTCCACTTT. Translated: CASGQGTRGSPLHF. The variable domain in full, with the rest retrieved from reference TRBV5-1 and TRBJ1-6, is KAGVTQTPRYLIKTRGQQVTLSCSPISGHRSVSWYQQTPGQGLQFLFEYFSETQRNKGNFPGRFSGRQFSNSRSEMNVSTLELGDSALYLCASGQGTRGSPLHFGNGTRLTVT.

The genes are TRBV4-2 and TRBJ2-1; D is possibly TRBD2 (5 bases). V lost 4 bases and J 9 bases, leaving 16 bases between the germline ends. The CDR3 spans 14 residues. CDR1 LGHNA and CDR2 YNFKEQ come from the germline V gene. The CDR3 nucleotides are TGTGCCAGCAGCCGACCGGACTGGCTTGGTGAGCAGTTCTTC. It translates to CASSRPDWLGEQFF.

The chain links TRBV28 to TRBJ2-1; weak D call: TRBD1 (7 bases). CDR3 length equals 17 residues. CDR1 and CDR2 (germline): MDHEN, SYDVKM. V was clipped by 5 bases and J by 3 bases, with 20 bases between them. CDR3 in amino acids: CASSAIRGTDYYNEQFF. DNA of the CDR3: TGTGCCAGCAGTGCCATACGCGGGACAGATTACTACAATGAGCAGTTCTTC.

Only one count was recorded for this clone. The J gene is TRBJ1-5, the V gene TRBV28, with D possibly TRBD1 on 5 matching bases. Germline values: CDR1 MDHEN, CDR2 SYDVKM. V was cut by 5 bases and J by 7 bases, with 15 bases left in between. The CDR3 sequence is 14 residues long. The CDR3 reads CASSTPAGNQPQHF. As DNA, the CDR3 is TGTGCCAGCAGTACACCCGCAGGGAACCAGCCCCAGCATTTT.

The chain has TRBV4-1 and TRBJ2-3; the D call may be TRBD1 or TRBD2 (5 bases each). V lost 1 base and J lost 1, with 9 bases in between. CDR3 length: 15 amino acids. CDR1 MGHRA and CDR2 YSYEKL come from the germline V gene. The DNA of the CDR3 is TGCGCCAGCAGCCAAGGGCCGGGGCGCACAGATACGCAGTATTTT. This encodes CASSQGPGRTDTQYF.

Only one count was recorded for this clone. The chain carries TRBV19 and TRBJ1-2, with D uncertain. Germline CDR1 and CDR2: LNHDA and SQIVND (reference sequence). The CDR3 length is 14 residues. V was clipped by 7 bases and J by 6 bases, with 18 bases between them. The CDR3, as DNA: TGTGCCAGTAAAAGGTTCGCGGACGAAAATGGCTACACCTTC. This translates into CASKRFADENGYTF.

On this clone: Other DNA sequences of this sample code for an identical CDR3. The gene calls are TRBV11-2 and TRBJ2-1; D uncertain. CDR3 length: 16 residues. In germline, CDR1 is SGHAT, CDR2 FQNNGV. V lost 1 base, J lost 0 bases, and 10 bases lay in between. The CDR3 reads CASSLVGSGSYNEQFF. Written as DNA, the CDR3 is TGTGCCAGCAGCTTAGTAGGGTCCGGCTCCTACAATGAGCAGTTCTTC.

V and J are TRBV29-1 and TRBJ2-7; tentative D call: TRBD1 (6 bases). The CDR3 runs to 12 residues. Germline V CDR1 and CDR2: SQVTM, ANQGSEA. Trimming pared 8 bases from V and 3 bases from J, leaving 14 bases between. In DNA form, the CDR3 reads TGCAGCTCGGCAGGGGCGAACTACGAGCAGTACTTC. It translates to CSSAGANYEQYF.

The rearrangement links TRBV28 to TRBJ2-7, with 13 bases matching TRBD2. This CDR3 comprises 15 residues. V gave up 2 bases and J gave up 4 bases; unmatched junction bases: 2. CDR1 and CDR2 from the germline V gene are MDHEN and SYDVKM. The CDR3 coding sequence is TGTGCCAGCAGTTTAGGGACTAGCGGGAAATACGAGCAGTACTTC. Its protein product is CASSLGTSGKYEQYF.

The count of this clone is one. Other DNA sequences within the sample encode an identical CDR3. The V call is TRBV28, the J call TRBJ1-5, with unresolved D. The CDR3 is made up of 15 amino acids. Germline V gene lookup returns CDR1 MDHEN and CDR2 SYDVKM. Trimming removed 3 bases from V and 0 bases from J, with 9 bases in between. The CDR3 region is CASSLSGSSNQPQHF. DNA for the CDR3: TGTGCCAGCAGTTTGTCGGGTAGTAGCAATCAGCCCCAGCATTTT.

V usage is TRBV6-5 and J usage is TRBJ2-2; D unclear. CDR1 is MNHEY, CDR2 SVGAGI, per germline. This CDR3 has 14 residues. V gave up 8 bases and J gave up 5 bases, with 15 bases separating them. CDR3 nucleotide sequence: TGTGCCAGCGAGAGTAGGTTAACAACCGGGGAGCTGTTTTTT. Amino acid sequence: CASESRLTTGELFF.

The J gene is TRBJ1-4, the V gene TRBV4-1; D uncertain. The length of the CDR3 is 16 residues. Germline V gives CDR1 MGHRA, CDR2 YSYEKL. Between the trimmed V and J ends, which lost 2 bases and 7 bases, there was a span of 17 bases. CDR3 nucleotides: TGCGCCAGCAGCCAAAGGGATACAGCAACCGCTGAAAAACTGTTTTTT. This sequence encodes CASSQRDTATAEKLFF.

V gene TRBV10-3 combines with J gene TRBJ1-2; D unclear. Germline V gene sequence: CDR1 ENHRY, CDR2 SYGVKD. The germline V and J ends were trimmed by 10 bases and 2 bases, with 14 bases remaining between them. This CDR3 has 13 residues. The CDR3 region is CASTPDVNYGYTF. In nucleotides, the CDR3 is TGTGCCAGCACCCCGGACGTGAACTATGGCTACACCTTC.

CDR3: CSVQEAYEQYF. The CDR3, as DNA: TGCAGCGTTCAGGAAGCCTACGAGCAGTACTTC. V gene TRBV29-1 combines with J gene TRBJ2-7; D is ambiguous. The CDR3 is 11 residues long. Germline V gene lookup returns CDR1 SQVTM and CDR2 ANQGSEA. Deletions cut 5 bases from V and 2 bases from J, with 7 bases between.

The chain has TRBV21-1 and TRBJ2-1; the table's D call TRBD2 went unverified against the DNA. TRBV21-1 is marked as a pseudogene. The CDR3 sequence is 20 residues long. DNA of the CDR3: TGTGCCAGCAGCAAATGGGGGAACCGGGACTCCCGCCGCCGGCGCAATGAGCAGTTCTTC. Translating gives CASSKWGNRDSRRRRNEQFF.

CDR3 DNA: TGTGCCAGCAGTTTCCCGCCTGGGGGAGGGGAAAAACTGTTTTTT. It is translated as CASSFPPGGGEKLFF. The gene calls are TRBV28 and TRBJ1-4, with D possibly TRBD1 on 5 matching bases. The V end lost 3 bases, the J end lost 8 bases, and 16 bases lay between the germline ends. Germline V gives CDR1 MDHEN, CDR2 SYDVKM. The CDR3 extends over 15 amino acids.

The chain carries TRBV2 and TRBJ1-5; D perhaps matches TRBD1 (6 bases). V shed 4 bases and J shed 3 bases, with 10 bases lying between them. Germline loops: CDR1 SNHLY, CDR2 FYNNEI. The CDR3 consists of 14 residues. The CDR3 region is CASSGGHSNQPQHF. In DNA, the CDR3 is TGTGCCAGCAGTGGGGGGCACTCCAATCAGCCCCAGCATTTT. Supplemented by reference TRBV2 and TRBJ1-5, the full variable domain reads EPEVTQTPSHQVTQMGQEVILRCVPISNHLYFYWYRQILGQKVEFLVSFYNNEISEKSEIFDDQFSVERPDGSNFTLKIRSTKLEDSAMYFCASSGGHSNQPQHFGDGTRLSIL.

The rearrangement uses TRBV6-6 and TRBJ1-5; D is perhaps TRBD1 (5 bases). Germline V gene sequence: CDR1 MNHNY, CDR2 SVGAGI (reference sequence). The CDR3 has 12 amino acids. Trimming cost V 6 bases and J 11 bases, with 14 bases left between them. The CDR3 reads CASSRTGGAQHF. In DNA, the CDR3 is TGTGCCAGCAGCCGTACGGGGGGGGCCCAGCATTTT.

The V call is TRBV7-8, the J call TRBJ1-1; D gene uncertain. The CDR3 runs 14 residues. V lost 5 bases to trimming and J lost 1 base, with 11 bases between them. Germline-derived CDR1 and CDR2 are SGHVS and FQNEAQ. Here the CDR3 reads CASSQRDWNTEAFF. The DNA for the CDR3 is TGTGCCAGCAGCCAGCGAGACTGGAACACTGAAGCTTTCTTT.

The rearrangement uses TRBV5-8 and TRBJ2-7; TRBD2 aligns across 10 bases. Germline V CDR1 and CDR2: SGHTS, YDEGEE. The ends lost 4 bases at V and 2 bases at J; junction bases unmatched: 12. This CDR3 has 17 residues. Here the CDR3 reads CASSPGGSGRPTYEQYF. The CDR3 bases are TGTGCCAGCAGCCCCGGGGGTAGCGGGAGGCCTACCTACGAGCAGTACTTC.

This chain uses TRBV7-8 with TRBJ1-1; perhaps TRBD1 as D (6 bases). The ends were cut back, 5 bases at V and 1 base at J, with 17 bases in the middle. This CDR3 is built from 16 residues. CDR1 and CDR2 (germline): SGHVS, FQNEAQ. CDR3 region: CASSLGQTLGNTEAFF. Written as DNA, the CDR3 is TGTGCCAGCAGCCTTGGACAGACCTTGGGGAACACTGAAGCTTTCTTT. The full variable domain, with the rest looked up from reference TRBV7-8 and TRBJ1-1, is GAGVSQSPRYKVAKRGQDVALRCDPISGHVSLFWYQQALGQGPEFLTYFQNEAQLDKSGLPSDRFFAERPEGSVSTLKIQRTQQEDSAVYLCASSLGQTLGNTEAFFGQGTRLTVV.